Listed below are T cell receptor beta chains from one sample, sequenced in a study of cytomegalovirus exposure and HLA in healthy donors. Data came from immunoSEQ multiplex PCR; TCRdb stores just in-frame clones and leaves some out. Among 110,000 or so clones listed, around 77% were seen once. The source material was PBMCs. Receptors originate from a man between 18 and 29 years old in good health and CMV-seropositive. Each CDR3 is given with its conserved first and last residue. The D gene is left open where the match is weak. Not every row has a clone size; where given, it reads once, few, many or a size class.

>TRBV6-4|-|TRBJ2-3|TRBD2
TGTGCCAGCAGTCCTTACCTAGCGGGAGGGACAGATACGCAGTATTTT
CASSPYLAGGTDTQYF
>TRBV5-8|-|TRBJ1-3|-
TGTGCCAGCAGCTACTCCCAGGGGCGAAACACCATATATTTT
CASSYSQGRNTIYF
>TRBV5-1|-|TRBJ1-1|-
TGCGCCAGCAGCTATGTCCGGGGTTTCGACACTGAAGCTTTCTTT
CASSYVRGFDTEAFF
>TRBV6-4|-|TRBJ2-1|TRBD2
TGTGCCAGCAGTGACGAGACTAGCGGGAGCAATGAGCAGTTCTTC
CASSDETSGSNEQFF
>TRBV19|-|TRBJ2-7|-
TGTGCCAGTAGTATGAGTGGAGGGGGCGTCTACGAGCAGTACTTC
CASSMSGGGVYEQYF
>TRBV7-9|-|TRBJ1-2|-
TGTGCCAGCAGCTTAGCGTTACGGGACTATGGCTACACCTTC
CASSLALRDYGYTF
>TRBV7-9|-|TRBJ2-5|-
TGTGCCAGCAGCTTAACCGAGGATACTAGGGAGACCCAGTACTTC
CASSLTEDTRETQYF
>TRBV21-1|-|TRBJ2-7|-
TGTGCCAGCAGCAATCCGTCAGCCTACGAGCAGTACTTC
CASSNPSAYEQYF
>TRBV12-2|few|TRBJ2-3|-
TGTGCAAGTCGCCCCGTTTCCGGGAGAGCGTATACGCAGTATTTT
CASRPVSGRAYTQYF
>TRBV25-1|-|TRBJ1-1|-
TGTGCCAGCAGTGCGACTTCGGGTGCTTTCTTT
CASSATSGAFF
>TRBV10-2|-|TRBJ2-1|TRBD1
TGCGCCAGCAGTGGGAACAGGGGCAATGAGCAGTTCTTC
CASSGNRGNEQFF
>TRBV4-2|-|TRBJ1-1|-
TGTGCCAGCAGGCAACAGGGTACCACTGAAGCTTTCTTT
CASRQQGTTEAFF
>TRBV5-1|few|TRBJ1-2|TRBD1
TGCGCCAGCAGCCAGGGACAGGTTTGGTATGGCTACACCTTC
CASSQGQVWYGYTF
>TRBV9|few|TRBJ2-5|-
TGTGCCAGCAGCGTAGGGGCTGAGACCCAGTACTTC
CASSVGAETQYF
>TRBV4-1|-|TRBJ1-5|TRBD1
TGCGCCAGCAGCGAAGGACAGGGTGGGATATTGATCCAGCATTTT
CASSEGQGGILIQHF
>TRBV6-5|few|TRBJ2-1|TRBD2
TGTGCCAGCAGTTACGTCCGAGCGGGAGGATACAATGAGCAGTTCTTC
CASSYVRAGGYNEQFF
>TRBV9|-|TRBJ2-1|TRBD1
TGTGCCAGCAGCGTTTCCGGACAGGGTTACAATGAGCAGTTCTTC
CASSVSGQGYNEQFF
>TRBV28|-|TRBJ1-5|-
TGTGCCAGCAGTTCGCGGGATAGAGGTCAGCCCCAGCATTTT
CASSSRDRGQPQHF
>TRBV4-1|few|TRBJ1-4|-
TGCGCCAGCAGCCTCCCGGCAGTGTCCTTAGGGGCTAATGAAAAACTGTTTTTT
CASSLPAVSLGANEKLFF
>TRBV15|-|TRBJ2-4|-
TGTGCCACCAGCAGAGGGCGGGGAGCCAAAAACATTCAGTACTTC
CATSRGRGAKNIQYF
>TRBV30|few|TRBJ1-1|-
TGTGCCTGGAGTGTGGACAGAGCGAACACTGAAGCTTTCTTT
CAWSVDRANTEAFF
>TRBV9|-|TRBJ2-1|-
TGTGCCAGCAGCGTATCTGGGACTCCGCTGGATGAGCAGTTCTTC
CASSVSGTPLDEQFF
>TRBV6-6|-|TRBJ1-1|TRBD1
TGTGCCAGCCGCCCCGGGACAGGTGAAGCTTTCTTT
CASRPGTGEAFF
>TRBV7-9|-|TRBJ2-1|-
TGTGCCAGCAGCCCCTCGGGCTCCTACAATGAGCAGTTCTTC
CASSPSGSYNEQFF
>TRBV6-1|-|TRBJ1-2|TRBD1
TGTGCCAGCACCAGAGCAGGGGGCGAAGACTATGGCTACACCTTC
CASTRAGGEDYGYTF
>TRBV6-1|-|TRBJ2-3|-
TGTGCCAGCAGTGAAGTAGGAGCGGTAGGAGATACGCAGTATTTT
CASSEVGAVGDTQYF
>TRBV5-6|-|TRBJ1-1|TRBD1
TGTGCCAGCAGCCTCGGGACAGTTACTGGTGAAGCTTTCTTT
CASSLGTVTGEAFF
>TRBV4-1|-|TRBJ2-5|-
TGCGCCAGCAGCCTTAACAAGGCCTCCGGGGTGTTAGAGACCCAGTACTTC
CASSLNKASGVLETQYF
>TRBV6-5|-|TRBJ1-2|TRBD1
TGTGCCAGCAGTCCCCGCCAGGGGGCTAGTGATGGCTACACCTTC
CASSPRQGASDGYTF